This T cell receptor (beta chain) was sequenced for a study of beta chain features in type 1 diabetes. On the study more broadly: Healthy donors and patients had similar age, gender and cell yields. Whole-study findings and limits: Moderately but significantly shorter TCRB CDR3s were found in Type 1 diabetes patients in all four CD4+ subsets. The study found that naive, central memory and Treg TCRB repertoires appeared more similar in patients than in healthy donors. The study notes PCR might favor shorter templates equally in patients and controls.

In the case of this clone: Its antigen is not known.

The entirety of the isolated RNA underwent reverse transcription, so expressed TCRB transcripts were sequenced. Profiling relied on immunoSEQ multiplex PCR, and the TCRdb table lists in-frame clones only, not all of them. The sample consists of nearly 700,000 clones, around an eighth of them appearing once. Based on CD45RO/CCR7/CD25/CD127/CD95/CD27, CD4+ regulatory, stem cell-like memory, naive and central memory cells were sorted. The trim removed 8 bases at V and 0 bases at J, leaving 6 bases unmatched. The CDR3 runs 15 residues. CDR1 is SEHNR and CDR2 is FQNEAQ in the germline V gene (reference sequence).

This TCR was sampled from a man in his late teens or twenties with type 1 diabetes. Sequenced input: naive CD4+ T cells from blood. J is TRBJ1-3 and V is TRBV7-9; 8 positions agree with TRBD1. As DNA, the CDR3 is TGTGCCAGCGACCGAGGACAGGGCTCTGGAAACACCATATATTTT. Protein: CASDRGQGSGNTIYF.